This is a list of T cell receptor beta chains from one sample in a study of cytomegalovirus exposure and HLA in healthy donors. Profiling relied on immunoSEQ multiplex PCR, and the TCRdb table lists in-frame clones only, not all of them. The sample shows roughly 150,000 clones, approximately 83% of them seen only once. The sample comprised PBMCs. Source of these receptors: a man aged 40-55 years in good health and CMV-seronegative. CDR3s include the opening cysteine and the closing phenylalanine or tryptophan. Fields, in order: D gene, V gene, clone size, J gene, CDR3 protein, CDR3 DNA. A D gene is named only where the DNA matches it firmly. Some rows mark clone size as missing; the rest say once, few, many or name a class of expanded clone.

NA	TRBV5-6	NA	TRBJ2-5	CASRNRNQETQYF	TGTGCCAGCCGGAACAGGAACCAAGAGACCCAGTACTTC
NA	TRBV4-3	NA	TRBJ1-3	CASSGDGNTIYF	TGCGCCAGCTCCGGGGATGGAAACACCATATATTTT
NA	TRBV4-3	NA	TRBJ1-2	CASSQMGIQGVYGYTF	TGCGCCAGCAGCCAGATGGGAATACAGGGAGTCTATGGCTACACCTTC
TRBD2	TRBV28	NA	TRBJ2-5	CASSLISGSEAETQYF	TGTGCCAGCAGTCTTATTAGCGGGAGCGAGGCAGAGACCCAGTACTTC
NA	TRBV7-2	once	TRBJ1-6	CASSFLRSSNSPLHF	TGTGCCAGCAGCTTCCTTAGATCGTCTAATTCACCCCTCCACTTT
TRBD1	TRBV28	NA	TRBJ1-2	CASSLGRGHDYGYTF	TGTGCCAGCAGTTTAGGCAGGGGGCATGACTATGGCTACACCTTC
NA	TRBV19	NA	TRBJ2-3	CASRPRAETDTQYF	TGTGCCAGTAGGCCCAGGGCGGAGACAGATACGCAGTATTTT
NA	TRBV5-1	NA	TRBJ2-2	CASSLGGSTGELFF	TGCGCCAGCAGCCTGGGGGGCTCCACCGGGGAGCTGTTTTTT
TRBD1	TRBV14	few	TRBJ1-1	CASSPGTGTGNTEAFF	TGTGCCAGCAGCCCCGGAACCGGGACAGGGAACACTGAAGCTTTCTTT
TRBD1	TRBV11-1	NA	TRBJ2-7	CASSSPTLTGGSSYEQYF	TGTGCCAGCAGCTCCCCCACCTTGACAGGGGGAAGCTCCTACGAGCAGTACTTC
TRBD1	TRBV9	once	TRBJ2-7	CASSVGQSPPPSEQYF	TGTGCCAGCAGCGTGGGACAGTCCCCACCCCCATCCGAGCAGTACTTC
TRBD1	TRBV10-3	NA	TRBJ2-2	CAISETGPLNTGELFF	TGTGCCATCAGCGAGACAGGGCCCCTGAACACCGGGGAGCTGTTTTTT
TRBD1	TRBV7-2	NA	TRBJ1-3	CASSTPGGLGNTIYF	TGTGCCAGCAGCACGCCAGGGGGCCTTGGAAACACCATATATTTT
TRBD2	TRBV29-1	NA	TRBJ2-3	CSAPTSGRADTQYF	TGCAGCGCCCCGACTAGCGGGAGGGCAGATACGCAGTATTTT
TRBD1	TRBV28	NA	TRBJ1-1	CASSLSSQGAYTEAFF	TGTGCCAGCAGTTTATCTTCACAGGGGGCCTACACTGAAGCTTTCTTT
TRBD2	TRBV7-7	NA	TRBJ2-2	CASRTGTTNTGELFF	TGTGCCAGCAGAACCGGGACTACGAACACCGGGGAGCTGTTTTTT
NA	TRBV4-3	NA	TRBJ1-1	CASSQRGGSTEAFF	TGCGCCAGCAGCCAACGGGGGGGCTCAACTGAAGCTTTCTTT
TRBD1	TRBV5-4	once	TRBJ2-5	CASSPGQGQETQYF	TGTGCCAGCAGCCCGGGACAGGGACAAGAGACCCAGTACTTC
TRBD1	TRBV12-5	NA	TRBJ1-4	CASGSQQGKVEKLFF	TGTGCTAGTGGTTCTCAACAGGGGAAGGTGGAAAAACTGTTTTTT
NA	TRBV25-1	NA	TRBJ1-1	CASSEQENTEAFF	TGTGCCAGCAGTGAGCAGGAGAACACTGAAGCTTTCTTT
TRBD2	TRBV10-3	NA	TRBJ2-3	CAIGTSGSVETDTQYF	TGTGCCATCGGGACTAGCGGGAGCGTAGAAACAGATACGCAGTATTTT
NA	TRBV27	NA	TRBJ2-7	CASRTHRVGSYEQYF	TGTGCCAGCAGGACCCACAGGGTAGGCTCCTACGAGCAGTACTTC
TRBD1	TRBV2	NA	TRBJ1-1	CASSEDPGTAHTEAFF	TGTGCCAGCAGTGAGGACCCCGGGACAGCCCACACTGAAGCTTTCTTT